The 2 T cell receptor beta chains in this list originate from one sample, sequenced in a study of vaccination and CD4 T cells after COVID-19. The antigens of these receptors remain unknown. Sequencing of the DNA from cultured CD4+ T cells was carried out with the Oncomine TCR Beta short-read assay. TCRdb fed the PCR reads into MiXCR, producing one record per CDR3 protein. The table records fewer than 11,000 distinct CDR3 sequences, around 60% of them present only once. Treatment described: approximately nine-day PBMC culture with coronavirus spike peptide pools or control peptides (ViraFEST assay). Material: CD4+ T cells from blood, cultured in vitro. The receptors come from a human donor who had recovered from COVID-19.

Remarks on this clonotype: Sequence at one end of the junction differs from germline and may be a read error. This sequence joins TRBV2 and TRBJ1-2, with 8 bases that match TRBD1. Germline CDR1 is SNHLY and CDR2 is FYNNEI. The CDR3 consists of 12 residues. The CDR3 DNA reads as TGTGCCAGCACCAGGACAGGGTATGACTACACCTTC. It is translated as CASTRTGYDYTF.

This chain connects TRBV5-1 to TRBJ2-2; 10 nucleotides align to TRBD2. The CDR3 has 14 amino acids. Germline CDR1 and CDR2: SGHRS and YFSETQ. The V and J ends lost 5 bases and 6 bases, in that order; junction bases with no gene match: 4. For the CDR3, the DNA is TGCGCCAGCAGATCTAGCGGGAGCGCCGGGGAGCTGTTTTTT. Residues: CASRSSGSAGELFF.